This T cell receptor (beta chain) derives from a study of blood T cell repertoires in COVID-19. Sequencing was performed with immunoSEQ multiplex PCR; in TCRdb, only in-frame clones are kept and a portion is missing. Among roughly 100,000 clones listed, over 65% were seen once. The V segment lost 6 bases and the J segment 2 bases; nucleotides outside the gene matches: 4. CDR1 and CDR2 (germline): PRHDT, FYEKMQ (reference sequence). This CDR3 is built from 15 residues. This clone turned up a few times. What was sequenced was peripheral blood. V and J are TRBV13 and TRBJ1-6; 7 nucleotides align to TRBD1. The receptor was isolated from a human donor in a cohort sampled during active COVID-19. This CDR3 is CASRGGQTYNSPLHF. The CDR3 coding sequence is TGTGCCAGCAGGGGGGGACAGACCTATAATTCACCCCTCCACTTT. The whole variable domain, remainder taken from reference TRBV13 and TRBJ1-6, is AAGVIQSPRHLIKEKRETATLKCYPIPRHDTVYWYQQGPGQDPQFLISFYEKMQSDKGSIPDRFSAQQFSDYHSELNMSSLELGDSALYFCASRGGQTYNSPLHFGNGTRLTVT.